This TCR beta chain was profiled in a study of graft-versus-host responses after intestinal transplantation. Here immunoSEQ multiplex PCR was the method, and the copy in TCRdb shows in-frame clones only, minus some. This sample carries roughly 93,000 clones, less than 95% of them seen once, and the ten largest clones take roughly 0.39%. As regards this clone: As yet, its antigen is unknown.

CDR1 is MNHEY, CDR2 SMNVEV, per germline (reference sequence). The CDR3 loop spans 14 amino acids. Between the trimmed V and J ends, which lost 2 bases and 3 bases, there was a span of 10 bases. The genes are TRBV27 and TRBJ1-1; D gene uncertain. This material consisted of unstimulated CD8+ T cells sorted from spleen or lymph node cells, taken before transplant. The clonotype was recovered from a human donor who was the organ donor for an intestinal transplant. The CDR3: CASSLRVGDTEAFF. The CDR3 DNA reads as TGTGCCAGCAGTTTAAGGGTCGGGGACACTGAAGCTTTCTTT.